This TCR beta chain was captured in a study of CD4 T cell repertoires in COVID-19. The study, taken as a whole, reports: Between about 6.5 and 27% of SARS-CoV-2 clonotypes also appeared in SARS-CoV and/or HKU1 spike cultures.

This CDR3 comprises 13 residues. Germline V lookup: CDR1 MDHEN, CDR2 SYDVKM. Trimming shortened V by 6 bases and J by 3 bases, and 11 bases separated the two germline ends. These memory T cells were uncultured and sequenced directly after ex vivo isolation. The repertoire was sequenced with immunoSEQ multiplex PCR; TCRdb's copy has only in-frame clones and lacks some. The data show 20,000 to 25,000 clones, 87% seen once. In this sample, this clone turned up once. Its target is unknown. The chain joins TRBV28 to TRBJ1-1, with D tentatively TRBD1 (6 bases). This sequence was found in a human donor who had COVID-19. The sequenced sample was central memory CD4+ T cells from blood, obtained before the COVID-19 pandemic. The CDR3: CASREQGDTEAFF. The CDR3 DNA follows: TGTGCCAGCAGAGAACAGGGCGACACTGAAGCTTTCTTT.